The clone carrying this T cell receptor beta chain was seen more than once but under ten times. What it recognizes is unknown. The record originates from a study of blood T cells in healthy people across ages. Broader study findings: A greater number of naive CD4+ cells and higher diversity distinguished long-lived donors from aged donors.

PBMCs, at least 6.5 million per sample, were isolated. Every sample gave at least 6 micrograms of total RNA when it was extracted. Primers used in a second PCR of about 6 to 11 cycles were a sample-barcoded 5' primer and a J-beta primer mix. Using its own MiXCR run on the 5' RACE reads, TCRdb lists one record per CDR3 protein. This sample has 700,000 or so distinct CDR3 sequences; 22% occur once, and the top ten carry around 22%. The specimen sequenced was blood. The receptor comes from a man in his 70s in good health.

This chain's CDR3 is CATSDASGTLAKNIQYF. As DNA, the CDR3 is TGTGCCACCAGTGATGCCTCCGGGACACTAGCCAAAAACATTCAGTACTTC. The V gene is TRBV24-1, the J gene TRBJ2-4; D is perhaps TRBD1 (6 bases). V shed 3 bases and J shed 0 bases, with 14 bases lying between them. CDR3 size: 17 residues. The germline gives CDR1 KGHDR, CDR2 SFDVKD.